The present T cell receptor beta chain was sequenced within a study of technical replicates of blood from several donors. Using immunoSEQ multiplex PCR, the repertoire was profiled, and TCRdb retains in-frame clones only, with some absent. There are tens of thousands of clones in the sample; approximately 94% occur only once, and 0.36% lies in the top ten. Per the germline V gene, CDR1 is MNHNS and CDR2 is SASEGT. The CDR3 totals 17 residues. Trimming removed 2 bases from V and 5 bases from J; junction bases left unmatched: 12. This rearrangement joins TRBV6-1 to TRBJ2-3; 8 bases line up with TRBD2. This TCR was recovered from a human donor in good health. Sample: T cells isolated from PBMCs. CDR3 sequence reads: CASSEIGVRGRRDTQYF. CDR3 coding DNA: TGTGCCAGCAGTGAAATAGGAGTTCGCGGGAGGCGAGATACGCAGTATTTT.